This TCR beta chain was observed in a study of T cell repertoires in cytomegalovirus infection. The study's findings and limits: Cumulated frequencies of public TCR beta families served to identify carriers of CMV plus the relevant HLA.

Trimming pared 4 bases from V and 8 bases from J, leaving 11 bases between. Germline CDR1 reads SQVTM; CDR2 reads ANQGSEA. The CDR3 extends over 12 amino acids. Turning to this clonotype: Antigen specificity is unknown.

From the reads, TCRdb called clonotypes with MiXCR, one entry per CDR3 protein. Of 150,000 to 200,000 distinct CDR3 sequences in the sample, approximately 30% were seen once. The receptor was derived from a human donor in good health (CMV status not recorded). Some clones in this sample may be carry-over from other donors' samples. The V call is TRBV29-1, the J call TRBJ1-4; D unresolved. Sequencing was carried out using PBMCs. The CDR3 reads CSVGIPGEKLFF. The CDR3 nucleotides read TGCAGCGTTGGAATCCCTGGAGAAAAACTGTTTTTT.